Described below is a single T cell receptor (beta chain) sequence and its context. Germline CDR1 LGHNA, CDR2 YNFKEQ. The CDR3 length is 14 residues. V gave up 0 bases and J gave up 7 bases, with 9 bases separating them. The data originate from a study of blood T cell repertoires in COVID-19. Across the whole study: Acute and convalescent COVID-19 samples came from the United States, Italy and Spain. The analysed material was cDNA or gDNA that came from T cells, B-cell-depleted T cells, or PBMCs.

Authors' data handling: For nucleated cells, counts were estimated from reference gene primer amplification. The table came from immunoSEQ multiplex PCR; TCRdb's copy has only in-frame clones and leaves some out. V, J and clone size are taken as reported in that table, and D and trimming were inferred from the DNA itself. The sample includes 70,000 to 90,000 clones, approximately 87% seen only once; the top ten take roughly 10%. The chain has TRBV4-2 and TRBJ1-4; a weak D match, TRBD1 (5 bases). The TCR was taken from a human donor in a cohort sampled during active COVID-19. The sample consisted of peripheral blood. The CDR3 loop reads CASSQDWQGEKLFF. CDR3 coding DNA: TGTGCCAGCAGCCAAGATTGGCAGGGTGAAAAACTGTTTTTT.